This TCR beta chain was retrieved from a study of response to subunit inactivated influenza vaccine listed by TCRdb under 2018. Regarding the study in general: The study used deep quantitative T cell receptor repertoire profiling to track responses to a trivalent subunit inactivated influenza vaccine. Summary of the overall study and its limitations: The authors suggested that each seasonal influenza vaccination may recruit only a limited number of new T cells.

CDR1 is given as SQVTM and CDR2 as ANQGSEA, both from the germline V gene. V is reduced by 0 bases and J by 6 bases, leaving a spacing of 9 bases between them. CDR3 length: 12 amino acids, cysteine to phenylalanine. Only the CDR3 DNA stays, 36 bases, in frame from base 1. This clonotype was seen a few times. What this receptor recognizes is not known. Per-nucleotide qualities are absent, and no much larger clonotype sits a single base away. To prepare the library, RT-PCR was applied. The reads were generated on an Illumina HiSeq 2500. TCRdb applied fastp at Q25 and MiXCR to the public reads, then kept only in-frame beta chains. A single entry per CDR3 protein holds the most common genes and DNA from its merged rows. The sample includes fewer than 550,000 distinct CDR3 sequences, with approximately 24% observed a single time. The leading ten clones occupy approximately 1.9% of the sample.

The chain is made from TRBV29-1 and TRBJ2-7, with a weak D call of TRBD1 (6 bases match). The specimen was CD4+ T cells sorted from PBMCs, collected 5 days after vaccination. This sequence was found in a man in his forties or fifties who received an inactivated influenza vaccine. Donor details come from another sample of the same person, matched by shared clones. The DNA is TGCAGCGTTGAAGAGGGGGCCCGCGAGCAGTACTTC. Its protein reads: CSVEEGAREQYF.